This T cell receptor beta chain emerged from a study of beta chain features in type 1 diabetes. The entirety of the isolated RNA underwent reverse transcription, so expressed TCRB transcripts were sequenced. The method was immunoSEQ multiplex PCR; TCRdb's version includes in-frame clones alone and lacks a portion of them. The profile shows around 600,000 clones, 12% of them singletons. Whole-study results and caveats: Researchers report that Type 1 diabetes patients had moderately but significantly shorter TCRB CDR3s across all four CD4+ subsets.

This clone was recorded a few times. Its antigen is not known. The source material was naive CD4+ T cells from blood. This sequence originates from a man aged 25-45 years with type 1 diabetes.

The CDR3 DNA reads TGTGCCAGCAGCCTCGGGGGCTTAAGCACAGATACGCAGTATTTT. The encoded protein is CASSLGGLSTDTQYF. This rearrangement joins TRBV9 to TRBJ2-3; D possibly matches TRBD1 or TRBD2 (6 bases each). In germline, CDR1 is SGDLS, CDR2 YYNGEE. V was trimmed by 4 bases and J by 0 bases, leaving 12 bases between them. This CDR3 region has 15 residues.